Each of the 5 T cell receptor beta chains below was sequenced from the same sample in a study of shared clonotypes between healthy human individuals (dated by TCRdb to 2018 to 2021). The library was built by means of the immunoSEQ multiplex PCR assay. Held by TCRdb, this immuneACCESS table contains in-frame sequences only and omits some clones. Under half of the omission traces to an unresolved V gene where checked; the cause of the rest is unknown. The sample table records hundreds of thousands of clones; 95% to 96% of these occur just once. Jointly, the top ten make up less than 0.12% of the sample. For the CD8 naive samples, CD45RO-negative cells were positively selected for CCR7, yielding a CD45RA+CCR7+ population from which TemRA cells were excluded. The material sequenced was naive CD8+ T cells sorted from blood. Explained via the paper, the cell subset or site label denotes: CD45RA+CCR7+. The receptor source for this set is a woman in her 30s in good health.

The rearrangement uses TRBV6-6 and TRBJ2-3, with D perhaps assigned TRBD1 or TRBD2 (5 bases each). The CDR3 covers 16 residues. V lost 2 bases to trimming and J lost 5 bases, with 17 bases between them. CDR1 is MNHNY and CDR2 is SVGAGI in the germline V gene (reference sequence). The DNA of the CDR3 is TGTGCCAGCAGTTACAGGGGACCGATAGGAATAGATACGCAGTATTTT. This encodes CASSYRGPIGIDTQYF.

V gene TRBV4-1 combines with J gene TRBJ2-3; D is uncertain. The germline CDR1 and CDR2 sequences are MGHRA and YSYEKL. Trimming left V 0 bases short and J 0 bases short, with 7 bases between. This CDR3 spans 15 amino acids. CDR3 sequence (DNA): TGCGCCAGCAGCCAAGATTTGACTAGCACAGATACGCAGTATTTT. Translated: CASSQDLTSTDTQYF.

V is TRBV9 and J is TRBJ2-7, with 7 nucleotides matching TRBD2. Looked up from germline, CDR1 is SGDLS and CDR2 is YYNGEE. V trimming: 4 bases; J trimming: 0 bases; junction bases outside the gene matches: 4. The length of the CDR3 is 14 residues. The CDR3: CASSPAGVSYEQYF. CDR3 sequence (DNA): TGTGCCAGCAGCCCGGCGGGAGTCTCCTACGAGCAGTACTTC.

This chain joins TRBV2 and TRBJ1-1; D possibly corresponds to TRBD1 (5 bases). CDR3 length: 14 amino acids. CDR1 is SNHLY and CDR2 is FYNNEI in the germline V gene. V was shortened by 4 bases and J by 1 base, with 10 bases between the two germline ends. The CDR3 DNA reads as TGTGCCAGCAGTGTCTGGGGGGGGAACACTGAAGCTTTCTTT. The encoded protein is CASSVWGGNTEAFF.

This chain connects TRBV19 to TRBJ2-2; the D is unclear. Germline V gene lookup returns CDR1 LNHDA and CDR2 SQIVND (reference sequence). Trimming shortened V by 1 base and J by 6 bases, and 9 bases separated the two germline ends. This CDR3 spans 14 amino acids. This CDR3 is CASSIVLFPGELFF. Written as DNA, the CDR3 is TGTGCCAGTAGTATAGTCCTCTTTCCCGGGGAGCTGTTTTTT.